The 26 T cell receptor beta chains in this list originate from one sample, sequenced in a study of healthy donors' naive CD4 and CD8 T cells. A linear amplification protocol produced the TCR libraries from 500 ng of total RNA. TCRdb reprocessed the reads with MiXCR, giving one entry per CDR3 protein. The sample contains about 200,000 distinct CDR3 sequences, around 80% of which appear only once. The sample comprised naive CD4+ and CD8+ T cells sorted from blood, pooled from several donors. These receptors all stem from a pool of human donors in good health; the sample pools cells from several healthy donors.

The chain carries TRBV29-1 and TRBJ1-1, with D tentatively TRBD1 (6 bases). Between the trimmed V and J ends, which lost 7 bases and 0 bases, there was a span of 15 bases. This CDR3 spans 14 amino acids. The germline V gene encodes CDR1 SQVTM and CDR2 ANQGSEA. The CDR3 coding sequence is TGCAGCGCGGGCCGGGACACGGTGAACACTGAAGCTTTCTTT. Translation gives CSAGRDTVNTEAFF.

This clonotype was observed a few times. V and J are TRBV6-5 and TRBJ2-3; D gene ambiguous. CDR3 length: 14 residues. The germline V gene has CDR1 MNHEY and CDR2 SVGAGI. Trimming took off 4 bases at V and 4 bases at J, with 12 bases between the two ends. DNA for the CDR3: TGTGCCAGCAGTTCGCCCGATACAGCAGATACGCAGTATTTT. Translated, it gives CASSSPDTADTQYF.

This clonotype was seen a handful of times. V usage is TRBV12-3 or TRBV12-4 and J usage is TRBJ1-3, with 7 bases lining up with TRBD1. V dropped 3 bases and J dropped 3; count of bases not matched to a gene: 5. The CDR3 extends over 15 amino acids. The CDR3 bases are TGTGCCAGCAGTTTCCTACAGGGGTATGGAAACACCATATATTTT. Its translation: CASSFLQGYGNTIYF.

The chain links TRBV29-1 to TRBJ2-3; TRBD2 agrees at 9 bases. Germline values: CDR1 SQVTM, CDR2 ANQGSEA. The J segment lost 3 bases and the V segment lost 2 bases, leaving 18 bases of the junction unmatched. The CDR3 covers 19 residues. Written as DNA, the CDR3 is TGCAGCGTTGAAACGGAGTTTATGGTTCTAGCGGGGATGACAGATACGCAGTATTTT. The encoded protein is CSVETEFMVLAGMTDTQYF.

This clonotype was seen a few times. The genes are TRBV15 and TRBJ1-1, with TRBD1 identical over 10 bases. From germline, CDR1 is LNHNV and CDR2 YYDKDF (reference sequence). CDR3 length: 15 amino acids. V lost 8 bases and J lost 1; bases outside the gene matches: 7. CDR3 amino acids: CATRRDRGQNTEAFF. CDR3 nucleotides: TGTGCCACCCGCCGGGACAGGGGCCAGAACACTGAAGCTTTCTTT.

This clonotype was found a few times. The rearrangement uses TRBV29-1 and TRBJ2-3; D possibly uses TRBD1 or TRBD2 (5 bases each). The V end lost 1 base, the J end lost 4 bases, and 12 bases lay between the germline ends. CDR3 size: 14 residues. Germline CDR1 and CDR2: SQVTM and ANQGSEA. CDR3 amino acids: CSVEGDGYPDTQYF. Written as DNA, the CDR3 is TGCAGCGTTGAAGGGGACGGCTACCCAGATACGCAGTATTTT.

The CDR3 sequence: CASSYSGTWYTEAFF. DNA of the CDR3: TGTGCCAGCAGTTACTCCGGGACATGGTACACTGAAGCTTTCTTT. V usage is TRBV6-2 or TRBV6-3 and J usage is TRBJ1-1, with a weak D call TRBD1 (6 bases). The CDR3 contains 15 residues. CDR1 MNHEY and CDR2 SVGEGT come from the germline V gene. V lost 0 bases, J lost 3 bases, and 11 bases lay in between.

The chain carries TRBV12-3 or TRBV12-4 and TRBJ1-5, with 7 bases identical to TRBD1. After removal of 6 bases from V and 7 bases from J, the junction contained 3 bases not matched to a gene. The CDR3 runs to 12 residues. CDR3 bases: TGTGCCAGCAGCGCACAGGGGCAGCCCCAGCATTTT. This codes for CASSAQGQPQHF.

The count of this clonotype is one. The chain has TRBV6-6 and TRBJ2-7, with 11 bases identical to TRBD1. This CDR3 is built from 14 residues. Germline V gene lookup returns CDR1 MNHNY and CDR2 SVGAGI (reference sequence). J was trimmed by 5 bases and V by 5 bases; bases with no gene match: 5. As DNA, the CDR3 is TGTGCCAGCAGTCCTCCGGGACAGGGGGACGAGCAGTACTTC. Amino acid sequence: CASSPPGQGDEQYF.

This clonotype was found a few times. The V call is TRBV19, the J call TRBJ1-1; D not certain. The V end was cut by 5 bases, the J end by 2 bases, with 6 bases between. This CDR3 region has 12 residues. Germline CDR1 reads LNHDA; CDR2 reads SQIVND (reference sequence). CDR3 sequence: CASSPPNTEAFF. CDR3 DNA sequence: TGTGCCAGTAGTCCACCTAACACTGAAGCTTTCTTT.

This chain uses TRBV12-3 or TRBV12-4 with TRBJ2-1; the D call may be TRBD1 or TRBD2 (5 bases each). The germline V and J ends were trimmed by 3 bases and 6 bases, with 18 bases remaining between them. The CDR3 covers 16 residues. The CDR3 loop is CASSFPGLRGFNEQFF. The CDR3, as DNA: TGTGCCAGCAGTTTTCCGGGGCTAAGAGGTTTCAATGAGCAGTTCTTC.

The chain is built from TRBV19 and TRBJ2-5, with a weak D call TRBD1 (6 bases). Deletions cut 9 bases from V and 0 bases from J, with 8 bases between. This CDR3 contains 12 residues. Looked up from germline, CDR1 is LNHDA and CDR2 is SQIVND (reference sequence). The CDR3 is CASRGDQETQYF. The CDR3 DNA follows: TGTGCCAGCAGGGGTGACCAAGAGACCCAGTACTTC.

The rearrangement joins TRBV6-5 to TRBJ2-5; TRBD1 agrees at 9 bases. The CDR3 is made up of 14 amino acids. V was pared by 6 bases and J by 5 bases, with 7 bases of the junction left unmatched. Germline V CDR1 and CDR2: MNHEY, SVGAGI. CDR3 nucleotides: TGTGCCAGCAGCCCGGACAGGGGCTTGGAGACCCAGTACTTC. Translating gives CASSPDRGLETQYF.

CDR3 DNA: TGCAGCGTGACCGGGACTAGCGGGATCACCGGGGAGCTGTTTTTT. This encodes CSVTGTSGITGELFF. The chain is built from TRBV29-1 and TRBJ2-2, with 13 bases aligning to TRBD2. The CDR3 sequence is 15 residues long. Looked up from germline, CDR1 is SQVTM and CDR2 is ANQGSEA. V lost 6 bases to trimming and J lost 4 bases; unmatched junction nucleotides: 5.

On this clonotype itself: At one of its ends the junction is not consistent with the germline gene, which may arise from a read error. The chain combines TRBV20-1 with TRBJ2-7, with 7 positions matching TRBD1. This CDR3 comprises 12 residues. CDR1 DFQATT and CDR2 SNEGSKA come from the germline V gene (reference sequence). The CDR3 region is CSARRDSYERYF. The CDR3 nucleotides read TGCAGTGCTAGGAGGGACAGCTACGAGCGGTACTTC.

The rearrangement links TRBV18 to TRBJ1-2, with 8 bases lining up with TRBD1. The ends lost 5 bases at V and 3 bases at J; junction bases unmatched: 5. The CDR3 loop spans 14 amino acids. Germline values: CDR1 KGHSH, CDR2 LQKENI. The CDR3 is CASSTLDRDYGYTF. CDR3 DNA sequence: TGTGCCAGCTCAACACTGGACAGGGACTATGGCTACACCTTC.

The chain joins TRBV12-3 or TRBV12-4 to TRBJ2-7; D perhaps matches TRBD1 (5 bases). This CDR3 contains 13 residues. V dropped 6 bases and J dropped 6 bases, with 15 bases sitting between them. DNA of the CDR3: TGTGCCAGCAGCCCCAGGGTTAGAGGCGAGCAGTACTTC. It specifies CASSPRVRGEQYF.

This chain links TRBV20-1 with TRBJ2-7; 7 bases are a match to TRBD2. The junction had 2 bases not matched to a gene; V was cut back by 0 bases and J by 3 bases. This CDR3 has 13 residues. Germline V CDR1 and CDR2: DFQATT, SNEGSKA (reference sequence). CDR3 DNA: TGCAGTGCTAGAGATGGCGGGGGCTACGAGCAGTACTTC. Its protein is CSARDGGGYEQYF.

Only a few counts were recorded for this clonotype. The rearrangement joins TRBV29-1 to TRBJ2-2, with D tentatively TRBD1 (6 bases). Per germline, CDR1 SQVTM and CDR2 ANQGSEA. Trimming cost V 3 bases and J 6 bases, with 8 bases left between them. The CDR3 has 12 amino acids. DNA for the CDR3: TGCAGCGTTGACCAGGGGCCCGGGGAGCTGTTTTTT. It translates to CSVDQGPGELFF.

The chain employs TRBV27 and TRBJ1-5; D uncertain. V lost 6 bases to trimming and J lost 7 bases, with 13 bases between them. The CDR3 totals 13 residues. Germline CDR1 and CDR2: MNHEY and SMNVEV (reference sequence). CDR3 DNA sequence: TGTGCCAGCAGAAGTTCAGGAGGGCAGCCCCAGCATTTT. It codes for CASRSSGGQPQHF.

CDR3 DNA sequence: TGCAGCGTTTGGGGGCAGGGGCGAGGGGATGAGCAGTTCTTC. Translating gives CSVWGQGRGDEQFF. This chain connects TRBV29-1 to TRBJ2-1, with a weak D call TRBD1 (6 bases). CDR3 length equals 14 residues. The germline CDR1 and CDR2 sequences are SQVTM and ANQGSEA. Trimming stripped 5 bases from V and 8 bases from J, with 19 bases between.

The chain carries TRBV27 and TRBJ1-1; possible D gene TRBD1, 5 bases. Between the trimmed V and J ends, which lost 3 bases and 10 bases, there was a span of 12 bases. The CDR3 loop spans 12 amino acids. Germline V lookup: CDR1 MNHEY, CDR2 SMNVEV (reference sequence). CDR3: CASSFKGQGAFF. The CDR3 DNA reads as TGTGCCAGCAGTTTTAAGGGGCAAGGAGCTTTCTTT.

V gene TRBV7-8 combines with J gene TRBJ1-1, with 9 positions matching TRBD1. This CDR3 is built from 17 residues. V lost 1 base to trimming and J lost 3 bases; unmatched junction nucleotides: 9. Germline V gives CDR1 SGHVS, CDR2 FQNEAQ. Here the CDR3 DNA reads TGTGCCAGCAGCTTAGGTGGACAGGGGTTTTTATACACTGAAGCTTTCTTT. This sequence encodes CASSLGGQGFLYTEAFF.

The rearrangement joins TRBV19 to TRBJ2-1; no clear D gene. The CDR3 spans 16 residues. V lost 7 bases to trimming and J lost 0 bases, with 16 bases between them. Germline assignment: CDR1 LNHDA and CDR2 SQIVND (reference sequence). CDR3 in amino acids: CASNGEDSSSYNEQFF. DNA for the CDR3: TGTGCCAGTAACGGCGAAGACTCCAGCTCCTACAATGAGCAGTTCTTC.

The J gene is TRBJ1-5, the V gene TRBV10-3, with D unresolved. In germline, CDR1 is ENHRY, CDR2 SYGVKD. Trimming pared 3 bases from V and 0 bases from J, leaving 6 bases between. The CDR3 loop spans 14 amino acids. The CDR3 DNA sequence: TGTGCCATCAGTGATACAAATAGCAATCAGCCCCAGCATTTT. It yields the protein CAISDTNSNQPQHF.

The V gene is TRBV5-1, the J gene TRBJ2-1; 7 bases are a match to TRBD1. J gave up 7 bases and V 4 bases, and 11 bases lay outside the gene matches. CDR3 length: 15 amino acids. Germline V lookup: CDR1 SGHRS, CDR2 YFSETQ. As DNA, the CDR3 is TGCGCCAGCAGCAGGGCGACAGGGAAAAGTAATGAGCAGTTCTTC. Amino acid sequence: CASSRATGKSNEQFF.